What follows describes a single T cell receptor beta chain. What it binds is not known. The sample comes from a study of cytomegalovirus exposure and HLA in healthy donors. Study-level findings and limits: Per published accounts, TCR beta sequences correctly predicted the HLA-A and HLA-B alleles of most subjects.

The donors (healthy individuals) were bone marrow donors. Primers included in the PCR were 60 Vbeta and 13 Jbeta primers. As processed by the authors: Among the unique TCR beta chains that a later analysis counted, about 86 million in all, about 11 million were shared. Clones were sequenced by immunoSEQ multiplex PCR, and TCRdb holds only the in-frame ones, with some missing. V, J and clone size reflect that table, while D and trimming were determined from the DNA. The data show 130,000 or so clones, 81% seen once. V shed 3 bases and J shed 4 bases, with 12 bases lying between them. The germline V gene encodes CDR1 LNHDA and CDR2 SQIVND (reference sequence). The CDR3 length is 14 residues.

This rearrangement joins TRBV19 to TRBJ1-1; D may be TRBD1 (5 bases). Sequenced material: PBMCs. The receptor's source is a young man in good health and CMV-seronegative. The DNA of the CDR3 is TGTGCCAGTAGTATTGTTAGGGGCGGCACTGAAGCTTTCTTT. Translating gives CASSIVRGGTEAFF.